This entry lists 16 T cell receptor beta chains sequenced from one sample in a study of blood T cell repertoires in COVID-19. TCRdb keeps only in-frame clones here, not all; method: immunoSEQ multiplex PCR. The sample gives over 250,000 clones, approximately 87% of which show up once; 1.5% is in the top ten. The specimen sequenced was peripheral blood. The receptors here all came from a woman aged 35 to 49 who had recovered from COVID-19.

The CDR3 loop reads CASSFLAGGSTDTQYF. The DNA for the CDR3 is TGTGCCAGCAGCTTCTTAGCGGGGGGGAGCACAGATACGCAGTATTTT. The J gene is TRBJ2-3, the V gene TRBV5-4; 11 nucleotides align to TRBD2. The ends lost 2 bases at V and 0 bases at J; junction bases unmatched: 2. Germline loops: CDR1 SGHNT, CDR2 YYREEE (reference sequence). The CDR3 has 16 amino acids.

This chain links TRBV27 with TRBJ2-2, with 7 bases identical to TRBD1. The CDR3 sequence is 15 residues long. With V trimmed by 5 bases and J by 7 bases, 10 bases remained unmatched. The germline gives CDR1 MNHEY, CDR2 SMNVEV (reference sequence). The CDR3 reads CASSPPNHRGGELFF. In nucleotides, the CDR3 is TGTGCCAGCAGTCCCCCCAATCACAGGGGCGGGGAGCTGTTTTTT.

The chain couples TRBV27 to TRBJ1-3; no firm D call. Trimming removed 1 base from V and 0 bases from J, with 13 bases in between. Germline V lookup: CDR1 MNHEY, CDR2 SMNVEV (reference sequence). The CDR3 contains 17 residues. The CDR3 coding sequence is TGTGCCAGCAGTTTATTTACCCCCTACTACTCTGGAAACACCATATATTTT. Its translation: CASSLFTPYYSGNTIYF.

The V and J genes are TRBV10-3 and TRBJ1-1; weak D call: TRBD1 (6 bases). Germline values: CDR1 ENHRY, CDR2 SYGVKD. The germline V and J ends were trimmed by 1 base and 3 bases, with 9 bases remaining between them. CDR3 length: 14 amino acids. The CDR3 reads CAISELAGDTEAFF. CDR3 nucleotide sequence: TGTGCCATCAGTGAGTTGGCAGGGGACACTGAAGCTTTCTTT.

The genes are TRBV7-9 and TRBJ1-6, with 10 bases identical to TRBD1. This CDR3 is built from 15 residues. The germline V gene has CDR1 SEHNR and CDR2 FQNEAQ (reference sequence). Germline trimming cut 5 bases from V and 8 bases from J; bases unmatched to any gene: 6. CDR3 in DNA: TGTGCCAGCAGCCCTAGACAGGGGGCTTATTCACCCCTCCACTTT. Translated: CASSPRQGAYSPLHF.

V and J are TRBV2 and TRBJ2-5, with D maybe TRBD2 (6 bases). Trimming pared 5 bases from V and 5 bases from J, leaving 12 bases between. CDR1 and CDR2 (germline): SNHLY, FYNNEI. The length of the CDR3 is 13 residues. CDR3 sequence reads: CASSFGSFETQYF. The CDR3 DNA reads TGTGCCAGCAGTTTCGGGAGCTTCGAGACCCAGTACTTC. Full variable domain (outside the CDR3, taken from reference TRBV2 and TRBJ2-5): EPEVTQTPSHQVTQMGQEVILRCVPISNHLYFYWYRQILGQKVEFLVSFYNNEISEKSEIFDDQFSVERPDGSNFTLKIRSTKLEDSAMYFCASSFGSFETQYFGPGTRLLVL.

The genes are TRBV19 and TRBJ1-2, with a tentative D call TRBD1 (6 bases). The CDR3 sequence is 13 residues long. Per germline, CDR1 LNHDA and CDR2 SQIVND (reference sequence). V was pared by 5 bases and J by 7 bases, with 14 bases between. The CDR3, as DNA: TGTGCCAGTAGTCCCGACAGGCGGCTTGGCTACACCTTC. This sequence encodes CASSPDRRLGYTF.

This clone appeared a few times. This rearrangement joins TRBV28 to TRBJ1-2; tentatively, D is TRBD1 (5 bases). Germline V gene sequence: CDR1 MDHEN, CDR2 SYDVKM. Trimming took 3 bases from V and 7 from J, leaving 15 bases between them. There are 14 residues in the CDR3. The DNA of the CDR3 is TGTGCCAGCAGTTTTGGGGGGAGGGAGCGTGGCTACACCTTC. It is translated as CASSFGGRERGYTF.

V usage is TRBV19 and J usage is TRBJ1-6; 9 bases map to TRBD1. V lost 4 bases and J lost 7; bases outside the gene matches: 5. The CDR3 consists of 15 residues. Germline V lookup: CDR1 LNHDA, CDR2 SQIVND (reference sequence). CDR3 protein: CASSKTGGWNSPLHF. CDR3 DNA sequence: TGTGCCAGTAGTAAAACAGGGGGCTGGAATTCACCCCTCCACTTT.

J is TRBJ1-1 and V is TRBV6-5; D may be TRBD1 (5 bases). The CDR3 consists of 14 residues. Per the germline V gene, CDR1 is MNHEY and CDR2 is SVGAGI. V was cut by 7 bases and J by 1 base, with 13 bases left in between. CDR3 nucleotides: TGTGCCAGCACCCCAGGGAAGGCGAACACTGAAGCTTTCTTT. Translating gives CASTPGKANTEAFF.

The V call is TRBV18, the J call TRBJ1-2; 12 bases fit TRBD1. Germline lookup yields CDR1 KGHSH and CDR2 LQKENI. CDR3 length equals 14 residues. V dropped 5 bases and J dropped 8; count of bases not matched to a gene: 6. CDR3 DNA: TGTGCCAGCTCATTTCCGGGACAGGGGGCCGGCTACACCTTC. Its translation: CASSFPGQGAGYTF.

Comment on this clone: The junction departs from germline at one end; a sequencing error may be responsible. This chain connects TRBV6-5 to TRBJ1-2; possibly TRBD1 for D (5 bases). CDR3 length: 13 residues. CDR1 is MNHEY and CDR2 is SVGAGI in the germline V gene. The CDR3 protein is CAGSYGGENGYTF. CDR3 sequence (DNA): TGTGCCGGCAGTTACGGGGGGGAAAATGGCTACACCTTC.

The chain carries TRBV5-1 and TRBJ1-2, with D hard to call. CDR1 and CDR2 (germline): SGHRS, YFSETQ. The V end was cut by 0 bases, the J end by 1 base, with 4 bases between. The CDR3 has 13 residues. The CDR3 loop is CASSLAVNYGYTF. The CDR3 region has the DNA TGCGCCAGCAGCTTGGCGGTTAACTATGGCTACACCTTC.

The rearrangement uses TRBV28 and TRBJ1-2, with 7 bases lining up with TRBD1. The CDR3 is 16 amino acids. CDR1 and CDR2 from the germline V gene are MDHEN and SYDVKM. The V segment lost 4 bases and the J segment 0 bases; nucleotides outside the gene matches: 8. Here the CDR3 DNA reads TGTGCCAGCAGTTCCCCACAGGGGCCTACTAACTATGGCTACACCTTC. Its protein is CASSSPQGPTNYGYTF.

The J gene is TRBJ1-1, the V gene TRBV7-9; D is possibly TRBD1 (5 bases). This CDR3 region has 12 residues. V was trimmed by 5 bases and J by 6 bases, leaving 10 bases between them. Per the germline V gene, CDR1 is SEHNR and CDR2 is FQNEAQ (reference sequence). CDR3 amino acids: CASSPGHAEAFF. Here the CDR3 DNA reads TGTGCCAGCAGCCCCGGACATGCTGAAGCTTTCTTT. The whole variable domain, filled in from reference TRBV7-9 and TRBJ1-1, reads DTGVSQNPRHKITKRGQNVTFRCDPISEHNRLYWYRQTLGQGPEFLTYFQNEAQLEKSRLLSDRFSAERPKGSFSTLEIQRTEQGDSAMYLCASSPGHAEAFFGQGTRLTVV.

The V call is TRBV11-2, the J call TRBJ1-2; D ambiguous. CDR1 is SGHAT, CDR2 FQNNGV, per germline. The ends were cut back, 2 bases at V and 1 base at J, with 5 bases in the middle. The CDR3 length is 13 residues. CDR3 protein: CASSLRSNYGYTF. The CDR3 DNA reads as TGTGCCAGCAGCTTAAGGAGTAACTATGGCTACACCTTC.